The 32 T cell receptor beta chains below come from one sample, sequenced in a study of shared clonotypes between healthy human individuals (dated by TCRdb to the early 2020s). Libraries were made using the immunoSEQ multiplex PCR assay. Here the immuneACCESS table is served through TCRdb, limited to in-frame sequences with V and J called. Missing clones are a known gap in these copies; in checked studies unresolved V genes cover under half, and the rest lacks a known reason. A total of around 700,000 clones appear in this sample, around 67% of them only once. The top ten clones comprise around 1.6% of the sample. What was sequenced was memory CD4+ T cells sorted from blood. Reading the label with the study, this specimen's cell subset or site is: CD45RA-negative fraction. These TCRs come from a woman in her thirties in good health.

This rearrangement joins TRBV5-4 to TRBJ2-1; D possibly matches TRBD1 or TRBD2 (5 bases each). Trimming pared 2 bases from V and 6 bases from J, leaving 15 bases between. The CDR3 extends over 15 amino acids. Germline-derived CDR1 and CDR2 are SGHNT and YYREEE (reference sequence). The CDR3 here is CASSLAGTEPNEQFF. The CDR3 nucleotides read TGTGCCAGCAGCTTAGCCGGGACCGAGCCCAATGAGCAGTTCTTC.

The gene calls are TRBV19 and TRBJ1-2, with 9 positions matching TRBD1. CDR1 and CDR2 from the germline V gene are LNHDA and SQIVND (reference sequence). After removal of 6 bases from V and 0 bases from J, the junction contained 5 bases not matched to a gene. CDR3 length: 15 residues. CDR3 bases: TGTGCCAGTAGAATTGACAGGGGGGCTAACTATGGCTACACCTTC. Protein sequence: CASRIDRGANYGYTF.

This clone came up many times. Distinct nucleotide sequences in the sample also encode this CDR3. The CDR3 DNA is TGCGCCAGCAGCCAAGGGGGGTGGACAGACACCGGGGAGCTGTTTTTT. This gives the protein CASSQGGWTDTGELFF. The chain has TRBV4-1 and TRBJ2-2, with D possibly being TRBD1 (6 bases). CDR1 and CDR2 (germline): MGHRA, YSYEKL. V lost 1 base and J 3 bases, leaving 12 bases between the germline ends. The CDR3 runs 16 residues.

The rearrangement uses TRBV10-2 and TRBJ2-1; either TRBD1 or TRBD2 may fit D (6 bases each). V lost 4 bases to trimming and J lost 8 bases, with 12 bases between them. CDR1 and CDR2 from the germline V gene are WSHSY and SAAADI. The CDR3 contains 13 residues. CDR3 nucleotide sequence: TGCGCCAGCAGTGGACAGGAGGGGGATGAGCAGTTCTTC. Translation gives CASSGQEGDEQFF.

The V gene is TRBV14, the J gene TRBJ2-5; TRBD2 matches 8 bases. Trimming at V came to 4 bases and at J to 2 bases, leaving 12 bases not matched to a gene. This CDR3 is 17 amino acids long. In germline, CDR1 is SGHDN, CDR2 FVKESK. The CDR3 DNA sequence: TGTGCCAGCAGCCGACGACTGAGCGGGAGTGGTCAAGAGACCCAGTACTTC. Translated, it gives CASSRRLSGSGQETQYF.

This chain links TRBV29-1 with TRBJ1-1, with unresolved D. The CDR3 has 15 residues. Germline CDR1 reads SQVTM; CDR2 reads ANQGSEA. Trimming pared 5 bases from V and 0 bases from J, leaving 16 bases between. The CDR3 nucleotides read TGCAGCGTTAGGCCGGGCCACATCTTGAACACTGAAGCTTTCTTT. Translated: CSVRPGHILNTEAFF.

The V call is TRBV21-1, the J call TRBJ1-5. TRBV21-1 is a known pseudogene. The CDR3 length is 15 residues. The CDR3 region is CASSKRSGNDQPQHF. The CDR3 DNA follows: TGTGCCAGCAGCAAACGTTCGGGGAACGATCAGCCCCAGCATTTT.

V usage is TRBV30 and J usage is TRBJ1-1; D unresolved. Germline CDR1 GTSNPN, CDR2 SVGIG (reference sequence). The V and J ends lost 0 bases and 1 base respectively, with 12 bases between them. This CDR3 contains 15 residues. Here the CDR3 reads CAWSVGMLRNTEAFF. CDR3 coding DNA: TGTGCCTGGAGTGTAGGGATGTTGAGGAACACTGAAGCTTTCTTT.

This clone was recorded at least ten times. The chain is built from TRBV5-1 and TRBJ1-4, with D maybe TRBD1 (6 bases). This CDR3 has 15 residues. Trimming stripped 4 bases from V and 8 bases from J, with 18 bases between. The V gene's germline CDR1 is SGHRS and CDR2 YFSETQ. The CDR3, as DNA: TGCGCCAGCAGCCCGGGCGCAGGGGACTCAGAAAAACTGTTTTTT. It encodes CASSPGAGDSEKLFF.

The chain links TRBV7-2 to TRBJ2-7; D might be TRBD2 (6 bases). Germline V gene sequence: CDR1 SGHTA, CDR2 FQGNSA. V was clipped by 6 bases and J by 7 bases, with 22 bases between them. The CDR3 is 15 amino acids. The CDR3 loop reads CASRGPGLPSGEQYF. The DNA of the CDR3 is TGTGCCAGCAGGGGGCCGGGACTCCCCTCTGGGGAGCAGTACTTC.

V gene TRBV4-2 combines with J gene TRBJ2-4; D is unresolved. V lost 5 bases to trimming and J lost 1 base, with 15 bases between them. This CDR3 has 16 amino acids. CDR1 LGHNA and CDR2 YNFKEQ come from the germline V gene. The CDR3 sequence is CASSTRGDLAKNIQYF. CDR3 nucleotide sequence: TGTGCCAGCAGCACCAGAGGTGATTTGGCCAAAAACATTCAGTACTTC.

The chain is built from TRBV25-1 and TRBJ2-7; 11 nucleotides agree with TRBD2. V trimming: 5 bases; J trimming: 0 bases; junction bases outside the gene matches: 6. CDR3 length: 16 amino acids. The germline CDR1 and CDR2 sequences are MGHDK and SYGVNS. CDR3 protein: CASSPPLAGDSYEQYF. The CDR3 nucleotides are TGTGCCAGCAGTCCCCCACTAGCGGGAGACTCCTACGAGCAGTACTTC.

The chain carries TRBV29-1 and TRBJ1-2; tentatively, D is TRBD1 (6 bases). Per germline, CDR1 SQVTM and CDR2 ANQGSEA. Trimming removed 4 bases at V and 6 bases at J, with 21 bases between. The CDR3 runs to 15 residues. Here the CDR3 reads CSVGDEQGWRDGYTF. The CDR3 coding sequence is TGCAGCGTTGGGGATGAACAGGGTTGGAGGGATGGCTACACCTTC.

In nucleotides, the CDR3 is TGCGCCAGCAGCCAAGTAACCTCGAGAAGAAACAATGAGCAGTTCTTC. Protein: CASSQVTSRRNNEQFF. This chain joins TRBV4-1 and TRBJ2-1; D gene uncertain. Germline-derived CDR1 and CDR2 are MGHRA and YSYEKL. The germline V and J ends were trimmed by 1 base and 5 bases, with 15 bases remaining between them. This CDR3 region has 16 residues.

This clone was seen only a few times. This chain connects TRBV29-1 to TRBJ2-5; D gene unclear. V lost 0 bases, J lost 7 bases, and 6 bases lay in between. The CDR3 has 11 amino acids. Per germline, CDR1 SQVTM and CDR2 ANQGSEA. The CDR3 DNA reads TGCAGCGTTGAAGATCAGTGGACCCAGTACTTC. It codes for CSVEDQWTQYF.

The rearrangement joins TRBV7-9 to TRBJ2-1, with 12 nucleotides matching TRBD2. This CDR3 is built from 16 residues. Per germline, CDR1 SEHNR and CDR2 FQNEAQ (reference sequence). Germline trimming cut 3 bases from V and 6 bases from J; bases unmatched to any gene: 6. The CDR3 sequence is CASSFLASGRANEQFF. The CDR3 region has the DNA TGTGCCAGCAGCTTTTTAGCTAGCGGGAGGGCCAATGAGCAGTTCTTC.

With regard to this clone: This CDR3 is also generated by other DNA sequences in the sample. CDR3 loop: CASSLGYNEQFF. The CDR3 coding sequence is TGTGCCAGCAGTTTGGGCTACAATGAGCAGTTCTTC. The rearrangement uses TRBV28 and TRBJ2-1; D gene ambiguous. The CDR3 runs 12 residues. V was trimmed by 3 bases and J by 3 bases, leaving 3 bases between them. The germline CDR1 and CDR2 sequences are MDHEN and SYDVKM.

The V and J genes are TRBV18 and TRBJ2-3; 9 bases are shared with TRBD1. Germline assignment: CDR1 KGHSH and CDR2 LQKENI. J gave up 6 bases and V 1 base, and 5 bases lay outside the gene matches. The CDR3 length is 15 residues. This CDR3 reads CASSPLTGGADTQYF. Here the CDR3 DNA reads TGTGCCAGCTCACCACTGACAGGGGGGGCGGATACGCAGTATTTT. Looking up the rest from reference TRBV18 and TRBJ2-3 gives the full variable domain: NAGVMQNPRHLVRRRGQEARLRCSPMKGHSHVYWYRQLPEEGLKFMVYLQKENIIDESGMPKERFSAEFPKEGPSILRIQQVVRGDSAAYFCASSPLTGGADTQYFGPGTRLTVL.

This chain joins TRBV27 and TRBJ2-1; TRBD1 matches at 7 bases. Germline assignment: CDR1 MNHEY and CDR2 SMNVEV (reference sequence). CDR3 length: 14 residues. Germline trimming cut 3 bases from V and 7 bases from J; bases unmatched to any gene: 6. DNA for the CDR3: TGTGCCAGCAGTTTGGCGGACAGGCGAAATGAGCAGTTCTTC. It yields the protein CASSLADRRNEQFF.

V usage is TRBV6-5 and J usage is TRBJ2-3; TRBD1 might be the D (6 bases). V was trimmed by 3 bases and J by 3 bases, leaving 13 bases between them. Germline CDR1 reads MNHEY; CDR2 reads SVGAGI. This CDR3 is built from 15 residues. The CDR3 nucleotides are TGTGCCAGCAGTTATAACGGAGACAGGACAGATACGCAGTATTTT. Its translation is CASSYNGDRTDTQYF.

This clone was counted between two and nine times. The chain carries TRBV6-1 and TRBJ1-4; the D is unclear. Germline V gives CDR1 MNHNS, CDR2 SASEGT. CDR3 length: 11 residues. V lost 7 bases and J lost 12, with 12 bases in between. The CDR3, as DNA: TGTGCCAGCAATGACGAGGTCGAACTGTTTTTT. It is translated as CASNDEVELFF.

This clone occurred once. The chain recombines TRBV10-3 with TRBJ1-4; 7 nucleotides agree with TRBD1. Looked up from germline, CDR1 is ENHRY and CDR2 is SYGVKD. The J segment lost 8 bases and the V segment lost 6 bases, leaving 12 bases of the junction unmatched. This CDR3 contains 15 residues. The CDR3 DNA reads TGTGCCATCAGCCCCGGACAGGCTATCGGGGAAAAACTGTTTTTT. Residues: CAISPGQAIGEKLFF.

This clone has a handful of counts. The rearrangement joins TRBV5-8 to TRBJ2-2; 7 nucleotides align to TRBD1. V shed 3 bases and J 3 bases; nucleotides not matched to a gene: 8. CDR1 and CDR2 (germline): SGHTS, YDEGEE. The CDR3 has 16 residues. The CDR3 DNA is TGTGCCAGCAGCTCGCGACAGGGTACGGACACCGGGGAGCTGTTTTTT. Protein product: CASSSRQGTDTGELFF.

This clone was seen more than once but under ten times. The J gene is TRBJ2-2, the V gene TRBV7-9, with D unresolved. Germline CDR1 SEHNR, CDR2 FQNEAQ (reference sequence). The V end lost 3 bases, the J end lost 4 bases, and 9 bases lay between the germline ends. The CDR3 runs 14 residues. As DNA, the CDR3 is TGTGCCAGCAGCTTTGAACAAGTCACCGGGGAGCTGTTTTTT. Protein: CASSFEQVTGELFF. The full variable domain, its missing parts supplied by reference TRBV7-9 and TRBJ2-2, is DTGVSQNPRHKITKRGQNVTFRCDPISEHNRLYWYRQTLGQGPEFLTYFQNEAQLEKSRLLSDRFSAERPKGSFSTLEIQRTEQGDSAMYLCASSFEQVTGELFFGEGSRLTVL.

V gene TRBV28 combines with J gene TRBJ2-5; 9 bases fit TRBD2. V gave up 4 bases and J gave up 4 bases; unmatched junction bases: 10. The V gene's germline CDR1 is MDHEN and CDR2 SYDVKM. This CDR3 contains 16 residues. The CDR3 protein is CASSYSGSGGGETQYF. The CDR3 DNA follows: TGTGCCAGCAGTTATAGCGGGAGCGGAGGCGGAGAGACCCAGTACTTC.

The chain links TRBV5-1 to TRBJ2-1; 8 bases match TRBD2. This CDR3 contains 16 residues. V lost 5 bases, J lost 7 bases, and 14 bases stayed unmatched. Germline V lookup: CDR1 SGHRS, CDR2 YFSETQ. The CDR3 coding sequence is TGCGCCAGCAGTGTCATCAGCGGGAGTGTTCCGAATGAGCAGTTCTTC. As protein: CASSVISGSVPNEQFF.

This chain joins TRBV18 and TRBJ2-7; TRBD2 aligns across 8 bases. V shed 0 bases, J shed 3 bases, and the junction held 4 bases outside the gene matches. CDR3 size: 15 residues. Germline assignment: CDR1 KGHSH and CDR2 LQKENI. CDR3 amino acids: CASSPPELADYEQYF. The CDR3 nucleotides are TGTGCCAGCTCACCACCCGAACTAGCGGACTACGAGCAGTACTTC.

This chain connects TRBV6-6 to TRBJ1-2; 8 nucleotides match TRBD1. The CDR3 has 14 amino acids. Looked up from germline, CDR1 is MNHNY and CDR2 is SVGAGI (reference sequence). The trim removed 10 bases at V and 3 bases at J, leaving 10 bases unmatched. CDR3 loop: CATRAGTGYYGYTF. Written as DNA, the CDR3 is TGTGCCACCCGCGCCGGGACAGGCTACTATGGCTACACCTTC.

V gene TRBV6-1 combines with J gene TRBJ2-7; 7 nucleotides align to TRBD1. Germline V gene data show CDR1 as MNHNS and CDR2 as SASEGT. The CDR3 extends over 14 amino acids. Trimming at V came to 8 bases and at J to 1 base, leaving 8 bases not matched to a gene. This CDR3 is CASGHRGQSYEQYF. CDR3 bases: TGTGCCAGCGGCCACAGGGGTCAATCCTACGAGCAGTACTTC.

This chain connects TRBV6-5 to TRBJ2-2; a weak D match, TRBD2 (5 bases). V was cut by 2 bases and J by 5 bases, with 12 bases left in between. This CDR3 has 15 amino acids. Germline CDR1 MNHEY, CDR2 SVGAGI. DNA for the CDR3: TGTGCCAGCAGTTACACCAAAGTAGCGACCGGGGAGCTGTTTTTT. This sequence encodes CASSYTKVATGELFF.

This chain links TRBV7-2 with TRBJ2-1; 8 bases fit TRBD1. The CDR3 is made up of 18 amino acids. V lost 2 bases, J lost 7 bases, and 16 bases stayed unmatched. CDR1 and CDR2 (germline): SGHTA, FQGNSA. CDR3 nucleotides: TGTGCCAGCAGCTTAACGACACCCGGGACAGGAGCGTGGAATGAGCAGTTCTTC. It translates to CASSLTTPGTGAWNEQFF.

This clone was counted once. The rearrangement links TRBV25-1 to TRBJ1-4, with unresolved D. Trimming took off 2 bases at V and 5 bases at J, with 12 bases between the two ends. The CDR3 runs 15 residues. The germline V gene has CDR1 MGHDK and CDR2 SYGVNS. DNA of the CDR3: TGTGCCAGCAGTGAACCAGGACGGAGCAATGAAAAACTGTTTTTT. Residues: CASSEPGRSNEKLFF.